This TCR beta chain was identified in a study of blood T cells in healthy people across ages. This CDR3 comprises 14 residues. The germline gives CDR1 LGHNA, CDR2 YSLEER. Trimming shortened V by 0 bases and J by 11 bases, and 15 bases separated the two germline ends. The authors ran a second PCR of about 6 to 11 cycles using a sample-barcoded 5' primer and a J-beta primer mix. Each CDR3 protein gets one entry after TCRdb re-called the 5' RACE reads with MiXCR. The profile covers approximately 830,000 distinct CDR3 sequences, with approximately 67% appearing a single time and 25% to 35% taken by the ten largest. This clonotype was counted at least ten times.

Sequenced: blood. The clonotype was recovered from a man between 25 and 39 years old in good health. The J gene is TRBJ2-3, the V gene TRBV4-3; D perhaps matches TRBD2 (5 bases). CDR3 DNA sequence: TGCGCCAGCAGCCAAGATATCGAGATAGCGATGCAGTATTTT. Its protein is CASSQDIEIAMQYF.